This T cell receptor beta chain appears in the sequencing data of a study of blood T cell repertoires in COVID-19. On the study more broadly: Acute and convalescent COVID-19 specimens originated in the United States, Italy and Spain.

TCRdb keeps only in-frame clones here, not all; method: immunoSEQ multiplex PCR. Altogether hundreds of thousands of clones are present, around nine tenths being singletons, with the ten largest covering around 1.6%. The CDR3 is 17 residues long. Germline V lookup: CDR1 LGHNA, CDR2 YSLEER. The V gene lost 0 bases and the J gene lost 0 bases, with 13 bases spanning the gap. Individuals drawn from under 30 US areas were roughly 18 to 89 years old. Clinical histories supplied by participants themselves formed the basis of cohort assignment. Material: PBMCs or T cells enriched from blood (not recorded which). This receptor was taken from a woman between 45 and 60 years old who had recovered from COVID-19. This chain joins TRBV4-3 and TRBJ2-3, with D unresolved. The DNA for the CDR3 is TGCGCCAGCAGCCAAGATCTAGGCTGGTCAAGCACAGATACGCAGTATTTT. Translation gives CASSQDLGWSSTDTQYF.